A selection of T cell receptor beta chains follows, all from one sample in a study of T cells during gluten challenge in celiac disease. TCRdb fed the single-cell sequencing reads into MiXCR, producing one record per CDR3 protein. The sample shows 300 to 400 distinct CDR3 sequences, 23% of them seen only once. This material consisted of gluten-specific CD4+ T cells sorted from blood using tetramers, taken at baseline or on day 6, 14 or 28 of gluten challenge (not recorded which). These receptors were collected from a female donor with celiac disease. The CDR3 runs from the conserved cysteine through the conserved F or W. A D gene is named only where the DNA matches it firmly. Clone size appears in some rows only: once, few, many, or a class for an expanded clone.

j_gene: TRBJ2-5; v_gene: TRBV5-1; abundance: .; d_gene: .; CDR3aa: CASSFDGETHYF; CDR3nt: TGCGCCAGCAGCTTCGACGGGGAGACCCATTACTTC
j_gene: TRBJ1-1; v_gene: TRBV29-1; abundance: .; d_gene: TRBD1; CDR3aa: CSVGAGGTEAFF; CDR3nt: TGCAGCGTTGGGGCAGGGGGTACTGAAGCTTTCTTT
j_gene: TRBJ2-1; v_gene: TRBV20-1; abundance: .; d_gene: TRBD2; CDR3aa: CSARKSGGYYNEQFF; CDR3nt: TGCAGTGCTAGAAAGAGCGGGGGGTACTACAATGAGCAGTTCTTC
j_gene: TRBJ2-6; v_gene: TRBV29-1; abundance: .; d_gene: .; CDR3aa: CSVEQDSGANVLTF; CDR3nt: TGCAGCGTTGAACAGGACTCTGGGGCCAACGTCCTGACTTTC
j_gene: TRBJ1-3; v_gene: TRBV28; abundance: hyperexpanded; d_gene: .; CDR3aa: CASSMTGLTGNTIYF; CDR3nt: TGTGCCAGCAGTATGACAGGACTCACTGGAAACACCATATATTTT
j_gene: TRBJ2-7; v_gene: TRBV6-5; abundance: .; d_gene: .; CDR3aa: CASSYSFRGAYEQYF; CDR3nt: TGTGCCAGCAGTTACTCGTTCAGGGGGGCCTACGAGCAGTACTTC
j_gene: TRBJ2-5; v_gene: TRBV5-4; abundance: .; d_gene: TRBD2; CDR3aa: CASSLGLAGGPQETQYF; CDR3nt: TGTGCCAGCAGCCTAGGACTAGCGGGGGGCCCGCAAGAGACCCAGTACTTC
j_gene: TRBJ2-5; v_gene: TRBV29-1; abundance: many; d_gene: TRBD1; CDR3aa: CSVATGWETQYF; CDR3nt: TGCAGCGTTGCGACAGGGTGGGAGACCCAGTACTTC
j_gene: TRBJ2-1; v_gene: TRBV29-1; abundance: hyperexpanded; d_gene: TRBD2; CDR3aa: CSVGSLAGWYDEQFF; CDR3nt: TGCAGCGTTGGATCTCTAGCGGGATGGTACGATGAGCAGTTCTTC
j_gene: TRBJ2-1; v_gene: TRBV2; abundance: .; d_gene: TRBD2; CDR3aa: CASGGLAGMWNEQFF; CDR3nt: TGTGCCAGCGGTGGACTAGCGGGGATGTGGAATGAGCAGTTCTTC
j_gene: TRBJ1-3; v_gene: TRBV4-3; abundance: many; d_gene: TRBD1; CDR3aa: CASSLLPDRGGTTIYF; CDR3nt: TGCGCCAGCAGCCTCCTACCCGACAGGGGAGGAACCACCATATATTTT
j_gene: TRBJ1-2; v_gene: TRBV5-6; abundance: medium-sized; d_gene: .; CDR3aa: CASSLREGYGYTF; CDR3nt: TGTGCCAGCAGCTTGAGGGAGGGGTATGGCTACACCTTC